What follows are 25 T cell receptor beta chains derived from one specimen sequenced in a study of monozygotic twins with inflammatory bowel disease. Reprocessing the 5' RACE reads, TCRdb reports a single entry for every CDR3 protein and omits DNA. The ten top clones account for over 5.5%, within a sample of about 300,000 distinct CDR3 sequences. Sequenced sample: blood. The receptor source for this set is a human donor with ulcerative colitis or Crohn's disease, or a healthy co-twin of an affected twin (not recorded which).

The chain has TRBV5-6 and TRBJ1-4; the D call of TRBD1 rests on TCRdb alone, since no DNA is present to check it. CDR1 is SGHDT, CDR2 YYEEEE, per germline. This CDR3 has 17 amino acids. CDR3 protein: CASSFSPMIGPNEKLFF.

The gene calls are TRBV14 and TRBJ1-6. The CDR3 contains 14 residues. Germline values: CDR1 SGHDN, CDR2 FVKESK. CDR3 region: CASSKGSGSSPLHF.

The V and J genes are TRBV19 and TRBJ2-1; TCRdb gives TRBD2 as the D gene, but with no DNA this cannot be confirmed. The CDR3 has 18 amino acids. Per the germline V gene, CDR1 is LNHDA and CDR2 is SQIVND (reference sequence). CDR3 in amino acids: CASSITGLAGTTYNEQFF.

The CDR3 is CASSPSLNTEAFF. The genes are TRBV11-2 and TRBJ1-1; absent DNA, TCRdb's TRBD1 call cannot be checked. The CDR3 contains 13 residues. Germline V gene sequence: CDR1 SGHAT, CDR2 FQNNGV.

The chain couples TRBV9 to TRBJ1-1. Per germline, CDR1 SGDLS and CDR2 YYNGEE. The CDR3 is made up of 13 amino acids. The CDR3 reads CASSVGPNTEAFF.

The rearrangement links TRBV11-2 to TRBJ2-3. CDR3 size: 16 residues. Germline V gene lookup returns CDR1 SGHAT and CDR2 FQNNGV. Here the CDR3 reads CASSYRIGRNTDTQYF.

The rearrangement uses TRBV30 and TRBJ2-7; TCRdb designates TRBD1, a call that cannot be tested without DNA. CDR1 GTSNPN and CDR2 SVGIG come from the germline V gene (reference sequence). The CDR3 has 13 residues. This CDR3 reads CAWTQGLLDEQYF. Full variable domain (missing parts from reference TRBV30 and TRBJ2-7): SQTIHQWPATLVQPVGSPLSLECTVEGTSNPNLYWYRQAAGRGLQLLFYSVGIGQISSEVPQNLSASRPQDRQFILSSKKLLLSDSGFYLCAWTQGLLDEQYFGPGTRLTVT.

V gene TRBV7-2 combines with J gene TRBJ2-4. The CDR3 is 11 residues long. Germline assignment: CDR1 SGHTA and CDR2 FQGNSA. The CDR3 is CASRPTDIQYF. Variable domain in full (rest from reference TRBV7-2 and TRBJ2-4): GAGVSQSPSNKVTEKGKDVELRCDPISGHTALYWYRQSLGQGLEFLIYFQGNSAPDKSGLPSDRFSAERTGGSVSTLTIQRTQQEDSAVYLCASRPTDIQYFGAGTRLSVL.

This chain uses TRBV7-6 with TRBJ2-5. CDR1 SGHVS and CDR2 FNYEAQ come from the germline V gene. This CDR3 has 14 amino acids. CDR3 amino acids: CASSLVYSGETQYF. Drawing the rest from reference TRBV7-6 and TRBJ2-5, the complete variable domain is GAGVSQSPRYKVTKRGQDVALRCDPISGHVSLYWYRQALGQGPEFLTYFNYEAQQDKSGLPNDRFSAERPEGSISTLTIQRTEQRDSAMYRCASSLVYSGETQYFGPGTRLLVL.

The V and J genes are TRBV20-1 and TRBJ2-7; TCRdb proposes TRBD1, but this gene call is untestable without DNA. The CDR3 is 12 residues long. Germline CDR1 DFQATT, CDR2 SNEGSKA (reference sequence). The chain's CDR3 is CSAWDRDYEQYF.

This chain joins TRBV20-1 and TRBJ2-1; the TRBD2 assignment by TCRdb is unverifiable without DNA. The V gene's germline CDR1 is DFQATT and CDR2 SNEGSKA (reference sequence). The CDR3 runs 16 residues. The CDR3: CSARTSGRLSYNEQFF.

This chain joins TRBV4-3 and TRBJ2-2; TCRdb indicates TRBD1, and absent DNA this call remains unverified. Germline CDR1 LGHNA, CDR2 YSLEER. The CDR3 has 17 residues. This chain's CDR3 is CASSQPPWEVGTGELFF.

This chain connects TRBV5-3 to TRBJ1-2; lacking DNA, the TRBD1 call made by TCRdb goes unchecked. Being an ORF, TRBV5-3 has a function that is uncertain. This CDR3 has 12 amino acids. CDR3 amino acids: CARSLEGYGYTF.

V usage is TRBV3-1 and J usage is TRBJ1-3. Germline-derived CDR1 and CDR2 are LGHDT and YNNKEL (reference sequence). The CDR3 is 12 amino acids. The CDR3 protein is CASSQVISTIYF.

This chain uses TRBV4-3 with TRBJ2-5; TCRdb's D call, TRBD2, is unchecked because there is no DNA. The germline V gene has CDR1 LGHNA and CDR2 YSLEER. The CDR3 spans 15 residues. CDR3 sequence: CASSRGVGGQETQYF.

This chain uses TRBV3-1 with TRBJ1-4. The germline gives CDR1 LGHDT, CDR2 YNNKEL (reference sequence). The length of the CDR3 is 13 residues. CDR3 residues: CASSLVYTAKLFF.

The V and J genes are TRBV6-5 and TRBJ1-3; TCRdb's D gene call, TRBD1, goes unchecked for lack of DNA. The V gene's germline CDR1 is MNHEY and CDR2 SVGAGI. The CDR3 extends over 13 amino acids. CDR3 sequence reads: CASSSEVAGTIYF.

CDR3 region: CASSQKTGGAGQPQHF. The chain links TRBV3-1 to TRBJ1-5; TCRdb proposes TRBD1, but this gene call is untestable without DNA. Germline V CDR1 and CDR2: LGHDT, YNNKEL (reference sequence). The CDR3 covers 16 residues.

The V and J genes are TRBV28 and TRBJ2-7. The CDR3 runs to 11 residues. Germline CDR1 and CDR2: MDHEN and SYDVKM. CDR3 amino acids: CVVGHAYEQYF.

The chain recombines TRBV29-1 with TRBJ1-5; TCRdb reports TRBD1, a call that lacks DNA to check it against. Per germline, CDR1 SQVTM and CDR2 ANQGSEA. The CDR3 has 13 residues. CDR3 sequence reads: CSVATGQDQPQHF.

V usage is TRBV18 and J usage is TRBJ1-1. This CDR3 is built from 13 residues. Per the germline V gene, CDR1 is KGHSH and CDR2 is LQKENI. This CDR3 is CASSPGEIHEAFF.

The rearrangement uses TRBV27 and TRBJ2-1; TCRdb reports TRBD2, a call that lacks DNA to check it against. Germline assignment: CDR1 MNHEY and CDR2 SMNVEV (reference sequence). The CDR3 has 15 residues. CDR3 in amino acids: CAVTSGRPLGNEQFF.

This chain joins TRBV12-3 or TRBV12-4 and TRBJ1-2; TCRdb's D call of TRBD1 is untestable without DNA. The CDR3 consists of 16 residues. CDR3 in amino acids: CASSRDRVLSLGGYTF.

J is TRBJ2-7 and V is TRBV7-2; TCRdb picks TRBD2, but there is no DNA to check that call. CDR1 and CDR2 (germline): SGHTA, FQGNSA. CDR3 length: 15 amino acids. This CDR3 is CASSSISGGSYEQYF.

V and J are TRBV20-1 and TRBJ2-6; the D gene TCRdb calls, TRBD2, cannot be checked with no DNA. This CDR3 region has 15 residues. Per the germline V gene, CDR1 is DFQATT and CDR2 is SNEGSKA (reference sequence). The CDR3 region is CSASPLPSGANVLTF.